The 26 T cell receptor beta chains below were found in one sample sequenced in a study of cytotoxic CD8 clonotypes in ibrutinib-treated CLL. The table came from immunoSEQ multiplex PCR; TCRdb's copy has only in-frame clones and leaves some out. Of about 160,000 clones listed, approximately 80% are singletons. The sample consisted of PBMCs, taken after 12 months of ibrutinib treatment. The receptors here all came from a human donor with chronic lymphocytic leukemia.

The J gene is TRBJ1-5, the V gene TRBV28, with TRBD1 matching 7 bases. Germline V gives CDR1 MDHEN, CDR2 SYDVKM. The CDR3 is made up of 16 amino acids. The V segment lost 6 bases and the J segment 1 base; nucleotides outside the gene matches: 9. CDR3 in amino acids: CASSRPGTASNQPQHF. For the CDR3, the DNA is TGTGCCAGCAGCCGACCCGGGACAGCCAGCAATCAGCCCCAGCATTTT.

The V gene is TRBV29-1, the J gene TRBJ1-3, with D unresolved. The V and J ends lost 3 bases and 0 bases respectively, with 6 bases between them. The CDR3 spans 13 residues. The germline V gene encodes CDR1 SQVTM and CDR2 ANQGSEA. The CDR3 DNA reads as TGCAGCGTTGATACACCCTCTGGAAACACCATATATTTT. This gives the protein CSVDTPSGNTIYF.

The chain joins TRBV27 to TRBJ2-1, with unresolved D. The V end lost 7 bases, the J end lost 5 bases, and 12 bases lay between the germline ends. CDR1 and CDR2 (germline): MNHEY, SMNVEV (reference sequence). The CDR3 is 13 residues long. The CDR3 DNA is TGTGCCAGCAATGTCCTAGGGAACAATGAGCAGTTCTTC. Protein sequence: CASNVLGNNEQFF.

This sequence joins TRBV7-9 and TRBJ2-1; no clear D gene. CDR1 and CDR2 from the germline V gene are SEHNR and FQNEAQ (reference sequence). The V gene lost 5 bases and the J gene lost 6 bases, with 11 bases spanning the gap. The CDR3 sequence is 13 residues long. CDR3 protein: CASSQISGNEQFF. In nucleotides, the CDR3 is TGTGCCAGCAGCCAAATATCGGGCAATGAGCAGTTCTTC.

J is TRBJ1-5 and V is TRBV5-1, with D possibly being TRBD1 (5 bases). The length of the CDR3 is 13 residues. Germline CDR1 SGHRS, CDR2 YFSETQ. V gave up 2 bases and J gave up 4 bases, with 7 bases separating them. As DNA, the CDR3 is TGCGCCAGCAGCTTCGGGGGTAATCAGCCCCAGCATTTT. This gives the protein CASSFGGNQPQHF.

The V gene is TRBV29-1, the J gene TRBJ2-3; 9 nucleotides match TRBD1. The CDR3 has 15 residues. Germline V CDR1 and CDR2: SQVTM, ANQGSEA. With 3 bases clipped from V and 0 bases from J, the junction kept 4 bases outside the gene matches. DNA of the CDR3: TGCAGCGTTGACAGAGGGACAGGGAGCACAGATACGCAGTATTTT. Translated: CSVDRGTGSTDTQYF.

The chain carries TRBV4-2 and TRBJ1-2; D call uncertain. Germline loops: CDR1 LGHNA, CDR2 YNFKEQ. V lost 0 bases to trimming and J lost 3 bases, with 2 bases between them. CDR3 length equals 12 residues. CDR3 sequence: CASSQDYYGYTF. CDR3 nucleotides: TGTGCCAGCAGCCAAGATTACTATGGCTACACCTTC.

V gene TRBV19 combines with J gene TRBJ2-5, with a tentative D call TRBD1 (5 bases). CDR1 is LNHDA, CDR2 SQIVND, per germline (reference sequence). Trimming stripped 5 bases from V and 5 bases from J, with 12 bases between. The CDR3 runs to 13 residues. The DNA for the CDR3 is TGTGCCAGTAGTCCGTGGGGCTACGAGACCCAGTACTTC. Amino acid sequence: CASSPWGYETQYF.

This clone occurred once. Germline is not matched at one junction end, which may reflect a read error. The chain links TRBV5-6 to TRBJ2-2, with D unresolved. This CDR3 is built from 14 residues. From germline, CDR1 is SGHDT and CDR2 YYEEEE. The CDR3 is CASSLVANTGELFF. The CDR3 DNA reads as TGTGCCAGCAGCTTGGTAGCAAACACAGGGGAGCTGTTTTTT. The full variable domain, completed using reference TRBV5-6 and TRBJ2-2, is DAGVTQSPTHLIKTRGQQVTLRCSPKSGHDTVSWYQQALGQGPQFIFQYYEEEERQRGNFPDRFSGHQFPNYSSELNVNALLLGDSALYLCASSLVANTGELFFGEGSRLTVL.

This clone was seen a handful of times. V gene TRBV5-1 combines with J gene TRBJ2-7; D may be TRBD1 (5 bases). This CDR3 has 13 residues. Germline V gives CDR1 SGHRS, CDR2 YFSETQ. Trimming cost V 3 bases and J 2 bases, with 9 bases left between them. The CDR3 sequence: CASSSMGPYEQYF. CDR3 coding DNA: TGCGCCAGCAGCTCCATGGGGCCCTACGAGCAGTACTTC.

The CDR3 nucleotides are TGTGCCAGCAGCCCCACTATCCCCTTCTCTTACGAGCAGTACTTC. Encoded protein: CASSPTIPFSYEQYF. The chain couples TRBV14 to TRBJ2-7, with unresolved D. The CDR3 loop spans 15 amino acids. Germline V gives CDR1 SGHDN, CDR2 FVKESK. Deletions cut 4 bases from V and 4 bases from J, with 17 bases between.

This chain links TRBV18 with TRBJ1-1; TRBD1 might be the D (5 bases). Trimming shortened V by 3 bases and J by 6 bases, and 14 bases separated the two germline ends. The CDR3 runs 14 residues. Germline CDR1 is KGHSH and CDR2 is LQKENI. CDR3 bases: TGTGCCAGCTCACCCAGGGCTGGGAGCGCTGAAGCTTTCTTT. This codes for CASSPRAGSAEAFF.

Comment on this clone: Other DNA variants within this sample encode the same CDR3. This rearrangement joins TRBV29-1 to TRBJ2-7, with TRBD1 matching over 10 bases. V shed 6 bases and J 4 bases; nucleotides not matched to a gene: 6. The CDR3 has 13 amino acids. Germline V gives CDR1 SQVTM, CDR2 ANQGSEA. The DNA of the CDR3 is TGCAGCGTCGTCCGGGACAGGGGTTACGAGCAGTACTTC. This sequence encodes CSVVRDRGYEQYF.

V usage is TRBV7-2 and J usage is TRBJ2-7, with 9 bases aligning to TRBD1. The CDR3 covers 15 residues. From germline, CDR1 is SGHTA and CDR2 FQGNSA. V lost 3 bases and J lost 2; bases outside the gene matches: 5. The CDR3 DNA reads as TGTGCCAGCAGCTTGGGGACAGGGAAAGCCTACGAGCAGTACTTC. Its translation is CASSLGTGKAYEQYF.

Many counts were recorded for this clone. This sequence joins TRBV7-2 and TRBJ2-7, with TRBD1 as a possible D gene (6 bases). CDR1 is SGHTA and CDR2 is FQGNSA in the germline V gene. This CDR3 has 15 residues. V dropped 6 bases and J dropped 1 base, with 16 bases sitting between them. CDR3 sequence: CASREQQGPSYEQYF. In nucleotides, the CDR3 is TGTGCCAGCAGGGAACAACAGGGACCTTCCTACGAGCAGTACTTC.

The sample holds a few counts of this clone. The DNA of the CDR3 is TGTGCCAGCAGCTTAGCGCACCGGGACTACAATGAGCAGTTCTTC. Translation gives CASSLAHRDYNEQFF. V is TRBV7-9 and J is TRBJ2-1, with D maybe TRBD2 (5 bases). CDR3 length equals 15 residues. Trimming took off 0 bases at V and 3 bases at J, with 9 bases between the two ends. In germline, CDR1 is SEHNR, CDR2 FQNEAQ (reference sequence).

A note on this clone: Other DNA sequences of this sample code for an identical CDR3. V usage is TRBV18 and J usage is TRBJ1-5; 8 nucleotides align to TRBD1. Germline CDR1 KGHSH, CDR2 LQKENI. The length of the CDR3 is 15 residues. Trimming took 2 bases from V and 2 from J; bases not matched to a gene: 2. This chain's CDR3 is CASSPGTGGNQPQHF. Written as DNA, the CDR3 is TGTGCCAGCTCACCAGGGACAGGTGGCAATCAGCCCCAGCATTTT.

This chain joins TRBV11-2 and TRBJ2-1; 7 nucleotides match TRBD2. The CDR3 length is 15 residues. The V gene end was trimmed by 1 base and the J gene end by 0 bases; junction bases not matched to a gene: 0. Germline V lookup: CDR1 SGHAT, CDR2 FQNNGV. CDR3 DNA sequence: TGTGCCAGCAGCTTAGGCGGGGGCTCCTACAATGAGCAGTTCTTC. Protein sequence: CASSLGGGSYNEQFF.

This clone came up a few times. Written as DNA, the CDR3 is TGTGCCAGCAGGGGAAGGGATCCCGGGCCGTACTTC. It specifies CASRGRDPGPYF. The J gene is TRBJ2-4, the V gene TRBV2; no firm D call. With 6 bases removed from V and 15 bases from J, the gap between germline ends came to 18 bases. The CDR3 sequence is 12 residues long. Germline CDR1 is SNHLY and CDR2 is FYNNEI.

This clone occurred a few times. The chain carries TRBV11-2 and TRBJ1-5, with D uncertain. Looked up from germline, CDR1 is SGHAT and CDR2 is FQNNGV. Trimming removed 5 bases at V and 9 bases at J, with 11 bases between. This CDR3 spans 12 amino acids. This CDR3 reads CASSPLRGPQHF. In nucleotides, the CDR3 is TGTGCCAGCAGCCCCCTCCGGGGGCCCCAGCATTTT.

This sequence joins TRBV19 and TRBJ2-2; no definite D call. The germline V gene encodes CDR1 LNHDA and CDR2 SQIVND (reference sequence). The CDR3 loop spans 14 amino acids. V was pared by 5 bases and J by 6 bases, with 13 bases between. In DNA form, the CDR3 reads TGTGCCAGTAGTGTGAGCAGTAAATCCGGGGAGCTGTTTTTT. This translates into CASSVSSKSGELFF.

This clone showed up just a few times. This sequence joins TRBV10-2 and TRBJ2-7; 12 nucleotides agree with TRBD2. The V gene end was trimmed by 6 bases and the J gene end by 0 bases; junction bases not matched to a gene: 3. The germline CDR1 and CDR2 sequences are WSHSY and SAAADI. This CDR3 contains 15 residues. The CDR3 spells CASRALAGGSYEQYF. Written as DNA, the CDR3 is TGCGCCAGCAGGGCACTAGCGGGAGGCTCCTACGAGCAGTACTTC.

This chain links TRBV11-1 with TRBJ2-7; 7 bases map to TRBD1. Germline CDR1 and CDR2: SGHAT and FQDESV (reference sequence). This CDR3 spans 15 amino acids. With 5 bases clipped from V and 6 bases from J, the junction kept 13 bases outside the gene matches. This CDR3 is CASSQELRSGGEQYF. The CDR3, as DNA: TGTGCCAGCAGCCAAGAATTGCGGTCAGGGGGCGAGCAGTACTTC.

The rearrangement joins TRBV15 to TRBJ2-1; no definite D call. V shed 0 bases and J shed 5 bases, with 11 bases lying between them. Looked up from germline, CDR1 is LNHNV and CDR2 is YYDKDF (reference sequence). CDR3 length: 15 residues. CDR3 protein: CATSREGSGDNEQFF. The CDR3 bases are TGTGCCACCAGCAGAGAGGGTAGTGGCGACAATGAGCAGTTCTTC. Variable domain in full (rest from reference TRBV15 and TRBJ2-1): DAMVIQNPRYQVTQFGKPVTLSCSQTLNHNVMYWYQQKSSQAPKLLFHYYDKDFNNEADTPDNFQSRRPNTSFCFLDIRSPGLGDTAMYLCATSREGSGDNEQFFGPGTRLTVL.

The J gene is TRBJ2-7, the V gene TRBV5-5; TRBD1 agrees at 12 bases. The length of the CDR3 is 17 residues. Germline trimming cut 4 bases from V and 3 bases from J; bases unmatched to any gene: 11. The germline V gene encodes CDR1 SGHKS and CDR2 YYEKEE (reference sequence). The DNA for the CDR3 is TGTGCCAGCAGCCTTCGGGGACAGGGGGCCGGACGCTACGAGCAGTACTTC. This codes for CASSLRGQGAGRYEQYF.

The V gene is TRBV29-1, the J gene TRBJ1-3; D may be TRBD1 (6 bases). V lost 3 bases and J lost 3, with 9 bases in between. Germline values: CDR1 SQVTM, CDR2 ANQGSEA. The length of the CDR3 is 13 residues. The CDR3 loop is CSVDGGLGNTIYF. The CDR3 nucleotides are TGCAGCGTTGATGGGGGGCTTGGAAACACCATATATTTT.